Each of the 21 T cell receptor beta chains below was sequenced from the same sample in a study of Graves' ophthalmopathy and Graves' hyperthyroidism. The authors amplified TCR beta CDR3 regions from RNA transcripts. HTBI-primed first-round RT-PCR preceded second-round multiplex PCR. TCRdb re-derived calls from the multiplex PCR reads in MiXCR, one entry per CDR3 protein. The sample includes about 1.1 million distinct CDR3 sequences, 35% to 45% seen only once; the top ten take over 8.5%. Sequenced sample: peripheral blood or thyroid tissue (not recorded which). Receptor source: an adult man with Graves' hyperthyroidism.

Note on this clonotype: A much larger clone lies a single base off, so this may be a read error. The missing conserved phenylalanine or tryptophan at the end of this CDR3 makes a read error likely. The chain uses TRBV10-2 and TRBJ2-7; 9 nucleotides align to TRBD2. The CDR3 length is 15 residues. Germline V gives CDR1 WSHSY, CDR2 SAAADI. J lost 3 bases, V lost 6 bases, and 9 bases had no gene match. The CDR3 sequence is CASSLSTSGYYEQYL. As DNA, the CDR3 is TGCGCCAGCAGCCTATCGACTAGCGGATACTACGAGCAGTACTTA.

This clonotype was seen many times. The chain is built from TRBV24-1 and TRBJ1-1; unclear D gene. V was cut by 10 bases and J by 5 bases, with 10 bases left in between. The CDR3 consists of 11 residues. CDR1 and CDR2 from the germline V gene are KGHDR and SFDVKD. As DNA, the CDR3 is TGTGCCACGGCGAGAGGGACTGAAGCTTTCTTT. Amino acids: CATARGTEAFF.

This clonotype was counted ten times or more. V gene TRBV3-1 combines with J gene TRBJ2-7; the D is unclear. The CDR3 consists of 14 residues. CDR1 and CDR2 (germline): LGHDT, YNNKEL (reference sequence). The V end was cut by 5 bases, the J end by 1 base, with 12 bases between. CDR3 sequence reads: CASSEVGHSYEQYF. DNA of the CDR3: TGTGCCAGCAGCGAAGTCGGCCATTCCTACGAGCAGTACTTC.

As to this clonotype: This may stem from a read error, because a much larger clone lies one nucleotide away. The rearrangement joins TRBV10-2 to TRBJ2-7; 12 positions match TRBD1. CDR1 WSHSY and CDR2 SAAADI come from the germline V gene. CDR3 length equals 15 residues. Germline trimming cut 3 bases from V and 7 bases from J; bases unmatched to any gene: 7. As DNA, the CDR3 is TGCGCCAGCAGTGAATGGGACAGGGGGCAAAGGGAGCAGTACTTC. As protein: CASSEWDRGQREQYF.

The V gene is TRBV6-4, the J gene TRBJ2-3; a possible D gene is TRBD2 (7 bases). Per the germline V gene, CDR1 is MRHNA and CDR2 is SNTAGT. V lost 6 bases and J lost 0, with 10 bases in between. This CDR3 has 14 residues. The DNA for the CDR3 is TGTGCCAGCAGGGCGGGGGCGAGCACAGATACGCAGTATTTT. Protein product: CASRAGASTDTQYF.

V usage is TRBV6-6 and J usage is TRBJ2-7, with D maybe TRBD2 (6 bases). CDR3 length: 11 residues. Germline lookup yields CDR1 MNHNY and CDR2 SVGAGI (reference sequence). The CDR3 nucleotides read TGTACCGGCACGGGGGCCTACGAGCAGTACTTC. The encoded protein is CTGTGAYEQYF.

This sequence joins TRBV5-1 and TRBJ1-6, with unresolved D. The CDR3 totals 17 residues. The V end was cut by 0 bases, the J end by 11 bases, with 21 bases between. Looked up from germline, CDR1 is SGHRS and CDR2 is YFSETQ. The CDR3 protein is CASSLGRNLYSVAPLHF. CDR3 bases: TGCGCCAGCAGCTTGGGTCGGAATCTTTATTCGGTTGCACCCCTCCACTTT.

This clonotype was observed at least ten times. The chain uses TRBV7-9 and TRBJ2-5; 7 bases map to TRBD2. V lost 6 bases, J lost 3 bases, and 7 bases stayed unmatched. The germline V gene has CDR1 SEHNR and CDR2 FQNEAQ (reference sequence). The CDR3 is 14 amino acids. The CDR3 sequence is CASRFGAGEETQYF. DNA of the CDR3: TGTGCCAGCAGATTTGGGGCGGGAGAAGAGACCCAGTACTTC.

Regarding this clonotype: Being one base from a much bigger clone, this may be a read error. The gene calls are TRBV19 and TRBJ1-4; 9 bases fit TRBD1. The length of the CDR3 is 14 residues. Per the germline V gene, CDR1 is LNHDA and CDR2 is SQIVND (reference sequence). CDR3 nucleotides: TGTGTCAGTAGTAACAGGGGGCAAGAAGAAAAACTGTTTTTT. Residues: CVSSNRGQEEKLFF.

Notes on this clonotype: A much larger clone is a single base away; this may be a read error. The gene calls are TRBV20-1 and TRBJ1-6; D gene uncertain. The length of the CDR3 is 14 residues. In germline, CDR1 is DFQATT, CDR2 SNEGSKA (reference sequence). Here the CDR3 DNA reads TGCAGTGCTCACGGGAGCTCCTATAATTCATCCCTCCACTTT. This translates into CSAHGSSYNSSLHF.

The CDR3 loop reads CASSDLASGSGETQYF. DNA for the CDR3: TGTGCCAGCAGTGATCTGGCTAGCGGGAGTGGAGAGACCCAGTACTTC. The genes are TRBV2 and TRBJ2-5, with 10 positions matching TRBD2. Germline V CDR1 and CDR2: SNHLY, FYNNEI. This CDR3 contains 16 residues. The ends lost 3 bases at V and 4 bases at J; junction bases unmatched: 8. Full variable domain (rest looked up from reference TRBV2 and TRBJ2-5): EPEVTQTPSHQVTQMGQEVILRCVPISNHLYFYWYRQILGQKVEFLVSFYNNEISEKSEIFDDQFSVERPDGSNFTLKIRSTKLEDSAMYFCASSDLASGSGETQYFGPGTRLLVL.

The J gene is TRBJ1-3, the V gene TRBV20-1; D is uncertain. CDR1 DFQATT and CDR2 SNEGSKA come from the germline V gene (reference sequence). This CDR3 region has 11 residues. CDR3 coding DNA: TGCAGCTCCATGGGTAGAAACACCATATATTTT. Its translation is CSSMGRNTIYF.

The chain combines TRBV5-1 with TRBJ2-6, with TRBD1 matching over 7 bases. Germline values: CDR1 SGHRS, CDR2 YFSETQ. The J segment lost 6 bases and the V segment lost 4 bases, leaving 13 bases of the junction unmatched. This CDR3 is 17 amino acids long. CDR3 region: CASSARTGNSLANVLTF. The CDR3, as DNA: TGCGCCAGCAGCGCCCGGACAGGAAACTCATTGGCCAACGTCCTGACTTTC. The complete variable domain, with remaining parts taken from reference TRBV5-1 and TRBJ2-6, reads KAGVTQTPRYLIKTRGQQVTLSCSPISGHRSVSWYQQTPGQGLQFLFEYFSETQRNKGNFPGRFSGRQFSNSRSEMNVSTLELGDSALYLCASSARTGNSLANVLTFGAGSRLTVL.

About this clonotype itself: Given a much more abundant clone one base away, this may be a read error. CDR3 nucleotide sequence: TGTGCCAGCAGTGAACAGGGGGATCAGCCCCAGCATTTT. Protein: CASSEQGDQPQHF. The V and J genes are TRBV6-6 and TRBJ1-5; 8 nucleotides line up with TRBD1. Germline assignment: CDR1 MNHNY and CDR2 SVGAGI (reference sequence). V shed 5 bases and J 5 bases; nucleotides not matched to a gene: 2. The CDR3 is 13 residues long.

This clonotype was recorded at least ten times. This chain uses TRBV25-1 with TRBJ2-5; D not resolved. V gave up 3 bases and J gave up 5 bases, with 10 bases separating them. CDR3 length equals 13 residues. Germline assignment: CDR1 MGHDK and CDR2 SYGVNS. The DNA of the CDR3 is TGTGCCAGCAGTGACTCCGCATGGGAGACCCAGTACTTC. Protein: CASSDSAWETQYF.

The chain uses TRBV10-3 and TRBJ2-5, with 9 bases aligning to TRBD1. The junction had 5 bases not matched to a gene; V was cut back by 6 bases and J by 3 bases. Per germline, CDR1 ENHRY and CDR2 SYGVKD. This CDR3 has 14 residues. The CDR3 spells CAIRRDRVKETQYF. The DNA of the CDR3 is TGTGCCATCAGGAGGGACAGGGTAAAAGAGACCCAGTACTTC.

This clonotype was observed a single time. The CDR3 nucleotides read TGCAGCGTTGAAGAGTCCGGGACTAGCGGGAGCAAGTACGAGCAGTACTTC. Protein product: CSVEESGTSGSKYEQYF. The rearrangement links TRBV29-1 to TRBJ2-7; TRBD2 matches at 14 bases. Germline assignment: CDR1 SQVTM and CDR2 ANQGSEA. The CDR3 length is 17 residues. V shed 0 bases, J shed 4 bases, and the junction held 8 bases outside the gene matches.

This clonotype has just one count. The chain is built from TRBV19 and TRBJ1-5; no clear D. Germline V gene sequence: CDR1 LNHDA, CDR2 SQIVND (reference sequence). The CDR3 contains 11 residues. Trimming pared 9 bases from V and 9 bases from J, leaving 12 bases between. CDR3 DNA: TGTGCCAGCACGCCATCGGGGCCCCAGCATTTT. This codes for CASTPSGPQHF.

In the case of this clonotype: A read error may produce the germline difference seen at one junction end. This rearrangement joins TRBV10-3 to TRBJ2-2; D is unclear. This CDR3 is built from 14 residues. Germline loops: CDR1 ENHRY, CDR2 SYGVKD. CDR3 in DNA: TGTGCCAGCAGTTACTCTAACACTGTATTGGAGCTGTTTTTT. Translating gives CASSYSNTVLELFF.

This clonotype has only a few counts. The chain is built from TRBV20-1 and TRBJ2-6; D perhaps matches TRBD1 (5 bases). Looked up from germline, CDR1 is DFQATT and CDR2 is SNEGSKA (reference sequence). V lost 5 bases, J lost 7 bases, and 9 bases lay in between. The CDR3 is 12 residues long. CDR3 in amino acids: CSAGHLANVLTF. DNA of the CDR3: TGCAGTGCTGGACATTTAGCCAACGTCCTGACTTTC.

The V call is TRBV29-1, the J call TRBJ1-2, with 7 bases matching TRBD1. Trimming removed 2 bases from V and 8 bases from J; junction bases left unmatched: 8. This CDR3 comprises 13 residues. In germline, CDR1 is SQVTM, CDR2 ANQGSEA. The CDR3 spells CSVERGPAGGYTF. For the CDR3, the DNA is TGCAGCGTTGAAAGGGGGCCGGCTGGGGGCTACACCTTC.